The clone carrying this T cell receptor beta chain was detected many times. This sample was taken from a study of early T cells in non-severe SARS-CoV-2 infection. TCRdb used MiXCR to reprocess the 5' RACE reads, holding one entry per CDR3 protein. The sample carries around 68,000 distinct CDR3 sequences, more than 5.5% recorded once. The CDR3 covers 14 residues. V was clipped by 6 bases and J by 2 bases, with 13 bases between them. Looked up from germline, CDR1 is MNHEY and CDR2 is SMNVEV (reference sequence). This sequence originates from an adult who was a healthcare worker with PCR-confirmed SARS-CoV-2 infection or an uninfected control (not recorded which). The sample was whole blood, taken at baseline. The gene calls are TRBV27 and TRBJ1-2; perhaps TRBD1 as D (5 bases). The CDR3 loop is CASRAGQENYGYTF. The CDR3 DNA reads as TGTGCCAGCAGGGCGGGGCAGGAGAACTATGGCTACACCTTC.